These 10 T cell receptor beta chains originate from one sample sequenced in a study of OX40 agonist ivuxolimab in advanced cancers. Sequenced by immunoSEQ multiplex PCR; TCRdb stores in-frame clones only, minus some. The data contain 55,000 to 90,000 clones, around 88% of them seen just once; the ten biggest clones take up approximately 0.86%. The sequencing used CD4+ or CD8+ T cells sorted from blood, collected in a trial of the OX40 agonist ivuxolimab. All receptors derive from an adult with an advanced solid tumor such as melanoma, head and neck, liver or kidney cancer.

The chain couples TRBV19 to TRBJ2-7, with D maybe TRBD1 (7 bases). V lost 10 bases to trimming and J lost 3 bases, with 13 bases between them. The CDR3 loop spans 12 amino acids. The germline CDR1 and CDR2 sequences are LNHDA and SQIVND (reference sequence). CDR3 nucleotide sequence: TGTGCCACCGGGGGACAGTACTACGAGCAGTACTTC. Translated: CATGGQYYEQYF.

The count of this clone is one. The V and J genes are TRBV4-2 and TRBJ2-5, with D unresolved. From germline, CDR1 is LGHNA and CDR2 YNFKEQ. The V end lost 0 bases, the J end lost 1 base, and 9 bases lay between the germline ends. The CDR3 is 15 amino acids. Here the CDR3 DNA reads TGTGCCAGCAGCCAAGATCCAAGAGCCCAAGAGACCCAGTACTTC. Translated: CASSQDPRAQETQYF.

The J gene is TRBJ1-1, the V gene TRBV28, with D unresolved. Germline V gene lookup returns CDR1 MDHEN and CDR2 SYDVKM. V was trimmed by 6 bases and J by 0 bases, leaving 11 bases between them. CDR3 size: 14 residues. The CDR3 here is CASSSLTVNTEAFF. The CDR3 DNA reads TGTGCCAGCAGCTCCCTGACGGTGAACACTGAAGCTTTCTTT.

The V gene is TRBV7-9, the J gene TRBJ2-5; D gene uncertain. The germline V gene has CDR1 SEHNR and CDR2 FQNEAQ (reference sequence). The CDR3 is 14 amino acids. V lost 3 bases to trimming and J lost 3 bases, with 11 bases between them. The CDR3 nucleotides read TGTGCCAGCAGCTTCATCACCGAAGAAGAGACCCAGTACTTC. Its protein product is CASSFITEEETQYF.

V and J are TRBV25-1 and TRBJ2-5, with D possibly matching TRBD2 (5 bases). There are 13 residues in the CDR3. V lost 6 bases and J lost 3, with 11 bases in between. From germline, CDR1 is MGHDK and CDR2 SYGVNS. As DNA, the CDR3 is TGTGCCAGCAGCCGTGGGAGAAAAGAGACCCAGTACTTC. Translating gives CASSRGRKETQYF.

The CDR3 coding sequence is TGTGCCAGCAGGGAAATCCAAGAGACCCAGTACTTC. Its protein is CASREIQETQYF. The chain links TRBV2 to TRBJ2-5, with D hard to call. Deletions cut 6 bases from V and 1 base from J, with 6 bases between. This CDR3 comprises 12 residues. Germline V gene data show CDR1 as SNHLY and CDR2 as FYNNEI.

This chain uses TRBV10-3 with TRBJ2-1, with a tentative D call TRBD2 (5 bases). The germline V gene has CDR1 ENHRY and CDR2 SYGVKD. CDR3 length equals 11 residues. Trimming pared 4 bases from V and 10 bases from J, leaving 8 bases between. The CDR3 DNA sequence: TGTGCCATCAGTGGTCGGGGAGAGCAGTTCTTC. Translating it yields CAISGRGEQFF.

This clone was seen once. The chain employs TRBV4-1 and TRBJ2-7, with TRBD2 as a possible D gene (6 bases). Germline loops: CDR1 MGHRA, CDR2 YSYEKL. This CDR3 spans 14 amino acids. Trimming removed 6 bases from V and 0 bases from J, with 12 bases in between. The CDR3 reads CASRAGPVSYEQYF. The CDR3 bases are TGCGCCAGCAGGGCGGGACCCGTCTCCTACGAGCAGTACTTC.

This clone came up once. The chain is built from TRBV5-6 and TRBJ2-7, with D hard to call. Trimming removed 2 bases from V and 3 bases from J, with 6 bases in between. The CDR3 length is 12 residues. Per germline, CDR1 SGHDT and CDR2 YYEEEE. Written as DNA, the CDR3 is TGTGCCAGCAGCTTTGTGGGCTACGAGCAGTACTTC. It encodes CASSFVGYEQYF.

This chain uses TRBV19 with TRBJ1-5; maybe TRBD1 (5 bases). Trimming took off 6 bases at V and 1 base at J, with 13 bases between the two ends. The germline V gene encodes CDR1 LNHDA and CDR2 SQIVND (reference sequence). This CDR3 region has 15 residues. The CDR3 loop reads CASSLGGGSNQPQHF. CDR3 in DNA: TGTGCCAGTAGCCTCGGCGGGGGGAGCAATCAGCCCCAGCATTTT.